This is a list of T cell receptor beta chains from one sample in a study of identical twins. TCRdb called the 5' RACE reads again in MiXCR, with one record for every CDR3 protein. The sample has about 210,000 distinct CDR3 sequences, roughly 9.4% seen once. Sequenced input: memory (CD45RO+) T cells sorted from blood. The receptors stem from a young woman in good health. Each CDR3 is given with its conserved first and last residue. Fields, in order: D gene, V gene, CDR3 protein. The D gene is left open where the match is weak.

>TRBD1|TRBV9
CASSEQGATLETQYF
>TRBD1|TRBV20-1
CSARRTGSRTEAFF
>TRBD2|TRBV5-1
CASSLELAGGLGKETQYF
>.|TRBV7-2
CASSDGQATEAFF
>.|TRBV6-1
CASSDYRGTDTQYF
>.|TRBV4-3
CASSQDSRGTEAFF
>.|TRBV11-2
CASSLNSGSYEQYF
>.|TRBV12-3/TRBV12-4
CASSLLVTGELFF
>.|TRBV10-2
CASSLEPRWAQYF
>.|TRBV9
CASSVLPVGTEAFF